This entry features one T cell receptor beta chain sequence. In the authors' workflow: Estimation of nucleated cell counts was performed using reference gene primer amplification. This table comes from immunoSEQ multiplex PCR, and its TCRdb copy is limited to in-frame clones, with some not included. V and J calls and clone size are as listed in that table; D and trimming were resolved from the DNA. Altogether about 170,000 clones are present, around 77% being singletons, with the ten largest covering roughly 3.1%. The data belong to a study of blood T cell repertoires in COVID-19. Study at large: Samples taken during acute and convalescent COVID-19 were collected in the United States, Italy and Spain. PBMCs, B-cell-depleted T cells, or T cells provided the cDNA or gDNA that made up the material.

With V trimmed by 0 bases and J by 2 bases, 10 bases remained unmatched. Germline V gene lookup returns CDR1 LGHDT and CDR2 YNNKEL (reference sequence). The CDR3 has 17 residues. The TCR sequence derives from a man aged 65 to 79 with acute or convalescent COVID-19. What was sequenced was peripheral blood. The V call is TRBV3-1 (or the pseudogene TRBV3-2), the J call TRBJ2-7; 7 bases align to TRBD2. Here the CDR3 DNA reads TGTGCCAGCAGCCAAGATGTGGGGGGGTTCGTAACCTACGAGCAGTACTTC. It is translated as CASSQDVGGFVTYEQYF.